Sequencing of this TCR beta chain was carried out in a study of CD8+ T cells in alopecia areata. General study results and limits: In lesional scalp, particularly from alopecia totalis/universalis, clonality was higher than in normal scalp.

Following extraction, RNA underwent reverse transcription to cDNA, which served as the sequencing template. TCRdb's copy holds only in-frame clones and misses some; the assay was immunoSEQ multiplex PCR. The data contain 90,000 to 120,000 clones, 84% of them singletons. Treatment defined: oral pan-JAK inhibitor, 5-10 mg twice daily. Peripheral blood and lesional scalp punch biopsies were taken from alopecia areata patients. Regarding this clone: What it binds is unknown.

Germline V gives CDR1 SQVTM, CDR2 ANQGSEA. The V end was cut by 0 bases, the J end by 3 bases, with 15 bases between. This CDR3 contains 15 residues. The receptor was isolated from a human donor with alopecia areata. The J gene is TRBJ2-7, the V gene TRBV29-1, with D possibly TRBD2 on 6 matching bases. Sample: CD8+ T cells sorted from blood, taken at week 24, from a patient treated with tofacitinib. The chain's CDR3 is CSVEDPLTGGYEQYF. Here the CDR3 DNA reads TGCAGCGTTGAAGATCCATTAACCGGGGGCTACGAGCAGTACTTC.